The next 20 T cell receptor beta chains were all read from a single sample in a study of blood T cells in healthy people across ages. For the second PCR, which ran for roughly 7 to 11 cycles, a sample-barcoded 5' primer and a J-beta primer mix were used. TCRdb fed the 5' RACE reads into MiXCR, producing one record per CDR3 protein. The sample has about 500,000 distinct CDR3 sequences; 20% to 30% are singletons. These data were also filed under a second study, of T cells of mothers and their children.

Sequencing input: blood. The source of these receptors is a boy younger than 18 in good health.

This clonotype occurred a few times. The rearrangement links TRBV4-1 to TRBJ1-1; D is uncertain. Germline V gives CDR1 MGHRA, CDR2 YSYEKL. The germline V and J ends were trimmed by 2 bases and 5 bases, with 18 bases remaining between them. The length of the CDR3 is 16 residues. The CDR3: CASSQNLFGVRTEAFF. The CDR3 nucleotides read TGCGCCAGCAGCCAAAACTTATTCGGGGTGCGGACTGAAGCTTTCTTT.

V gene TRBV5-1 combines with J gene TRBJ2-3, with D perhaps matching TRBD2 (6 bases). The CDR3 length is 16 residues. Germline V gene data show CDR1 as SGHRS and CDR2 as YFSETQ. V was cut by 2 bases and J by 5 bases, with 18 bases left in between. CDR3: CASSFNGGARKDTQYF. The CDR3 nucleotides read TGCGCCAGCAGCTTTAACGGCGGGGCTCGGAAAGATACGCAGTATTTT.

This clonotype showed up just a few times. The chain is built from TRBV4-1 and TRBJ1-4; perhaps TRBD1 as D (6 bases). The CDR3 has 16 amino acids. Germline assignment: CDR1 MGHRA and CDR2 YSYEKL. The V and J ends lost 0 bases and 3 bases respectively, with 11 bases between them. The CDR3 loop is CASSQEGGGANEKLFF. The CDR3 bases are TGCGCCAGCAGCCAAGAGGGAGGGGGAGCTAATGAAAAACTGTTTTTT.

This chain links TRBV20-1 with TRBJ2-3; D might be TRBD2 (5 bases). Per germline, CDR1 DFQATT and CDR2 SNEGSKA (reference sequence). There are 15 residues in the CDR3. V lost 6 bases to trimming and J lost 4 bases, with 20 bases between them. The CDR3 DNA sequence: TGCAGTGCGCTACTAGAGGTGTTACCGGCAGATACGCAGTATTTT. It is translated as CSALLEVLPADTQYF.

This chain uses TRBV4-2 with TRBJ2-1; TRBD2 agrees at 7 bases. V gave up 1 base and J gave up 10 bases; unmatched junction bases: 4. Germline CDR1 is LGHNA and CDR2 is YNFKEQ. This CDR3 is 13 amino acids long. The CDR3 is CASSQGFSGEQFF. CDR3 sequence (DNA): TGTGCCAGCAGCCAAGGTTTTAGCGGGGAGCAGTTCTTC.

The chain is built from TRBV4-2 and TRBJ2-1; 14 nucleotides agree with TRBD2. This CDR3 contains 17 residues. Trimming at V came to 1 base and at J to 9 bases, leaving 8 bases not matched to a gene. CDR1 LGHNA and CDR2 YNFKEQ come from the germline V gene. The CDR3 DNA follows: TGTGCCAGCAGCCAAGTGTGGGGACTAGCGGGAGAAAGTGAGCAGTTCTTC. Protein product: CASSQVWGLAGESEQFF.

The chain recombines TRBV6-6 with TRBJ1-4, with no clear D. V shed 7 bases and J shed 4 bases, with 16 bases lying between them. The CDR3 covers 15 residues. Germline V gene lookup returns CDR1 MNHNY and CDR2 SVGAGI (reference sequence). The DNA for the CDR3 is TGTGCCAGCACCCTATCCCACAGACTTAATGAAAAACTGTTTTTT. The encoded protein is CASTLSHRLNEKLFF.

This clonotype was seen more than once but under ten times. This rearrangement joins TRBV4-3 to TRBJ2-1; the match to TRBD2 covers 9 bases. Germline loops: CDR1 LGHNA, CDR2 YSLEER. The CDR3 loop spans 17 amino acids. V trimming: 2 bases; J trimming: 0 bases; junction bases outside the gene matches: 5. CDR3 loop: CASSQFISGSSYNEQFF. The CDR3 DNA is TGCGCCAGCAGCCAATTCATTAGCGGGAGCTCCTACAATGAGCAGTTCTTC.

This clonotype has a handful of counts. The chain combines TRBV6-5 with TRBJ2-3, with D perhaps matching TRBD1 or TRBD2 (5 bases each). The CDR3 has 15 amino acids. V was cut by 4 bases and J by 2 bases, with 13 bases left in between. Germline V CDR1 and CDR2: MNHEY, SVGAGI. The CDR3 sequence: CASSSGTEHTDTQYF. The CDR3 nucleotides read TGTGCCAGCAGTTCGGGGACCGAACACACAGATACGCAGTATTTT.

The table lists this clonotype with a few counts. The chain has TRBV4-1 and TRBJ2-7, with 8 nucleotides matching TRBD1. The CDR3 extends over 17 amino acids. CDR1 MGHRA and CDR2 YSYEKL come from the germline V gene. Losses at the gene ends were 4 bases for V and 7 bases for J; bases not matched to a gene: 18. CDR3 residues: CASSRTGGPLDMWEQYF. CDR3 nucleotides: TGCGCCAGCAGCCGCACAGGGGGTCCCCTTGATATGTGGGAGCAGTACTTC.

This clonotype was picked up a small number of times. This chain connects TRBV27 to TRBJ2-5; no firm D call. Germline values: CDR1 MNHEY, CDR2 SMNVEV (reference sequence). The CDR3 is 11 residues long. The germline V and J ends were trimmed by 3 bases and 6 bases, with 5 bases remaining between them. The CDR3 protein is CASSFMKTQYF. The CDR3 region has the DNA TGTGCCAGCAGTTTCATGAAGACCCAGTACTTC.

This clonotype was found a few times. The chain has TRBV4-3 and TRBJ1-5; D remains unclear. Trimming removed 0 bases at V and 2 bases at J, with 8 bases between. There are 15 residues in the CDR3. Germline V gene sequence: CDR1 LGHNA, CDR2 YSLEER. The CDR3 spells CASSQDGVGNQPQHF. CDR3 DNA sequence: TGCGCCAGCAGCCAAGATGGGGTAGGCAATCAGCCCCAGCATTTT.

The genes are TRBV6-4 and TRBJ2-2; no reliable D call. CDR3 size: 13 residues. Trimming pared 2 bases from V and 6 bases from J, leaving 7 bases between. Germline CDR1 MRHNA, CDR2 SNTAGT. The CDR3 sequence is CASSDGYAGELFF. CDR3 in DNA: TGTGCCAGCAGTGACGGCTACGCCGGGGAGCTGTTTTTT.

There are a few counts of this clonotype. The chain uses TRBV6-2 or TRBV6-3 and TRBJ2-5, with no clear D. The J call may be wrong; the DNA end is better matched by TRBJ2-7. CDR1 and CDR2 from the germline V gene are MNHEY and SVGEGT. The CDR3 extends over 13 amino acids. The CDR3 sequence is CASSYLGVYEQYF. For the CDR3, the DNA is TGTGCCAGCAGTTACTTGGGCGTCTACGAGCAGTACTTC.

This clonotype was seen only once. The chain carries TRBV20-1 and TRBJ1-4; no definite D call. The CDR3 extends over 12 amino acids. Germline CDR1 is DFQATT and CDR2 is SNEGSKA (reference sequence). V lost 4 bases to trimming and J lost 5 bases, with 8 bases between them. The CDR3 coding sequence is TGCAGTGCTAACGTCGGAAATGAAAAACTGTTTTTT. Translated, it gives CSANVGNEKLFF.

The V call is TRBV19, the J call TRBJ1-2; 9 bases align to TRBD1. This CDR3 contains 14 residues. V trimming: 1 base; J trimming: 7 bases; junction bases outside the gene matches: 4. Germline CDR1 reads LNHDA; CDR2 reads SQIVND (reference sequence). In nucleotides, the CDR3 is TGTGCCAGTAGTATAGGGACAGGGGAGGCTGGCTACACCTTC. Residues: CASSIGTGEAGYTF.

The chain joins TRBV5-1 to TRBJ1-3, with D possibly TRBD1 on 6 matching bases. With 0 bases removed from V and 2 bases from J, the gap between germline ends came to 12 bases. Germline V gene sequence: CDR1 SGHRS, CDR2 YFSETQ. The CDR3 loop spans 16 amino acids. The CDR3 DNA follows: TGCGCCAGCAGCTTGGAGTGGGGGCCTACTGGAAACACCATATATTTT. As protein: CASSLEWGPTGNTIYF.

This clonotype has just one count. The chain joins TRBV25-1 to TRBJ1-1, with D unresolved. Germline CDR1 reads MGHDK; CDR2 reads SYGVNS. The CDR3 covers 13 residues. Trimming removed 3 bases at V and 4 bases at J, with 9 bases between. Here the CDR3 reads CASSEAGSTEAFF. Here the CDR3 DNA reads TGTGCCAGCAGTGAGGCAGGAAGCACTGAAGCTTTCTTT.

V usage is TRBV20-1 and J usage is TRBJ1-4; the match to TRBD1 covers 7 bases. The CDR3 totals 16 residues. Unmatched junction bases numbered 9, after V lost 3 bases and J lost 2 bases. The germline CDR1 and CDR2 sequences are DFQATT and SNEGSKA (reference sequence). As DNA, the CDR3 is TGCAGTGCTAGTGGTCGTACAGGGGTTACTAATGAAAAACTGTTTTTT. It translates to CSASGRTGVTNEKLFF.

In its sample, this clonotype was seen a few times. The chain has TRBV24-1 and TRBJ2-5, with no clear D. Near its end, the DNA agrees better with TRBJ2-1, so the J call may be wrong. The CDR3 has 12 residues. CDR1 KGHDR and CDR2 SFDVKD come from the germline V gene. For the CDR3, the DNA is TGTGCCACCAGTGATTATAACAATGAGCAGTTCTTC. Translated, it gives CATSDYNNEQFF.